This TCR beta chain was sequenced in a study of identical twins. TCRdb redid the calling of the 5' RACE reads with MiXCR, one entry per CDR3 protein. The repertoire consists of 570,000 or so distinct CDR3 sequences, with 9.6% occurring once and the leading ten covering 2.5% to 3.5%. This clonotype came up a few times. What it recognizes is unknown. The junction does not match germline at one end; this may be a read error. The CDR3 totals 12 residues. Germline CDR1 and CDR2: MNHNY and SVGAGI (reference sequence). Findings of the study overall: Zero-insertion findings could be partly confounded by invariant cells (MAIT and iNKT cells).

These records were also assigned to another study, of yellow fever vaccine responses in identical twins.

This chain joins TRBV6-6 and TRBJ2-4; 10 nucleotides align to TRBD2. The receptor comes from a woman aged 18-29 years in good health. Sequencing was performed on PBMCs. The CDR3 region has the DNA TGTGCCGGCAGCGGGGGGGCGAGCATTCAGTACTTC. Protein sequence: CAGSGGASIQYF.